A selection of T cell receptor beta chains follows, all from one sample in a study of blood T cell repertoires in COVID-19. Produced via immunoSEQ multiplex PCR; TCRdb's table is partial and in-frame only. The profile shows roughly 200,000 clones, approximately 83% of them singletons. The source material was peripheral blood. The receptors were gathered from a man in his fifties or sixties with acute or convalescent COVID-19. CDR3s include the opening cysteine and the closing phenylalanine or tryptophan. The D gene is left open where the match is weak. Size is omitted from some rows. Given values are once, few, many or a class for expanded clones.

DNA: TGCGCCAGCAGCTTGGGACAGCCCAATGAAAAACTGTTTTTT
CDR3: CASSLGQPNEKLFF
size: .
D: .
V: TRBV5-1
J: TRBJ1-4

DNA: TGTGCCAGCAGCCTGACACTTAACTATGGCTACACCTTC
CDR3: CASSLTLNYGYTF
size: .
D: .
V: TRBV6-5
J: TRBJ1-2

DNA: TGTGCCAGCAGTCCCCACCGGGACAGGACCTTCTATGGCTACACCTTC
CDR3: CASSPHRDRTFYGYTF
size: .
D: TRBD1
V: TRBV6-2/TRBV6-3
J: TRBJ1-2

DNA: TGTGCCAGCAGTCTAGGGGGTAAAGCCTACAATGAGCAGTTCTTC
CDR3: CASSLGGKAYNEQFF
size: .
D: .
V: TRBV28
J: TRBJ2-1

DNA: TGTGCCAGCAGTGACTCTGGAGGGTCCAATGAGCAGTTCTTC
CDR3: CASSDSGGSNEQFF
size: few
D: .
V: TRBV6-4
J: TRBJ2-1

DNA: TGTGCCAGCAGTTCCCTCGGCGGGGAGCTGTTTTTT
CDR3: CASSSLGGELFF
size: .
D: .
V: TRBV27
J: TRBJ2-2

DNA: TGCGCCAGCAGCTTAGGGACAGGTGCAACTAATGAAAAACTGTTTTTT
CDR3: CASSLGTGATNEKLFF
size: .
D: TRBD1
V: TRBV5-1
J: TRBJ1-4

DNA: TGCGCCAGCAGCTTGGCCGGGACTAGCGGGACTGAGCAGTTCTTC
CDR3: CASSLAGTSGTEQFF
size: .
D: TRBD2
V: TRBV5-1
J: TRBJ2-1

DNA: TGCGCCAGCAGCTCAGGGGGCCTCGAGCAGTACTTC
CDR3: CASSSGGLEQYF
size: .
D: TRBD1
V: TRBV5-1
J: TRBJ2-7

DNA: TGTGCCAGCAGTCAGGGACAGGGATTGGGCACTGAAGCTTTCTTT
CDR3: CASSQGQGLGTEAFF
size: .
D: TRBD1
V: TRBV27
J: TRBJ1-1

DNA: TGTGCCAGCACCCAGGGGGCTTTCACGACTGAAGCTTTCTTT
CDR3: CASTQGAFTTEAFF
size: .
D: TRBD1
V: TRBV3-1/TRBV3-2
J: TRBJ1-1

DNA: TGTGCCAGCAGCTCCACTGACAGAAACACTGAAGCTTTCTTT
CDR3: CASSSTDRNTEAFF
size: .
D: .
V: TRBV11-1
J: TRBJ1-1

DNA: TGTGCCAGCAGTGACAGGGGGCGTGACACTGAAGCTTTCTTT
CDR3: CASSDRGRDTEAFF
size: .
D: TRBD1
V: TRBV6-6
J: TRBJ1-1

DNA: TGTGCCAGCAGCCACATACAGGCCTACGAGCAGTACTTC
CDR3: CASSHIQAYEQYF
size: .
D: .
V: TRBV3-1/TRBV3-2
J: TRBJ2-7

DNA: TGTGCCAGCAGCCGCCACTTGGGCCTTCCCCTCTACAATGAGCAGTTCTTC
CDR3: CASSRHLGLPLYNEQFF
size: .
D: .
V: TRBV3-1/TRBV3-2
J: TRBJ2-1

DNA: TGCGCCAGCAGCTCGGACACTTCCCTCTCCTACGAGCAGTACTTC
CDR3: CASSSDTSLSYEQYF
size: .
D: .
V: TRBV5-1
J: TRBJ2-7

DNA: TGTGCCAGCTCACCACCAGTGGCCGGGTTACCCACGAGGGGCTACACCTTC
CDR3: CASSPPVAGLPTRGYTF
size: .
D: .
V: TRBV18
J: TRBJ1-2

DNA: TGCGCCAGCAGCTTGGAAGGGACAGGTAAAGAGACCCAGTACTTC
CDR3: CASSLEGTGKETQYF
size: .
D: TRBD1
V: TRBV5-1
J: TRBJ2-5

DNA: TGTGCCAGTAGAAGTACCGGGACAGCCTTGGAGACCCAGTACTTC
CDR3: CASRSTGTALETQYF
size: .
D: TRBD1
V: TRBV19
J: TRBJ2-5

DNA: TGTGCCAGCAGCCTCGGGAGGGGGGACTCCTACGAGCAGTACTTC
CDR3: CASSLGRGDSYEQYF
size: .
D: TRBD2
V: TRBV3-1/TRBV3-2
J: TRBJ2-7

DNA: TGTGCCAGCAGGCTCCCCAGCGACGAAAAACTGTTTTTT
CDR3: CASRLPSDEKLFF
size: .
D: .
V: TRBV7-9
J: TRBJ1-4

DNA: TGTGCCAGCAGTTACCCCGGCCAGGGTGGCTATGGCTACACCTTC
CDR3: CASSYPGQGGYGYTF
size: once
D: .
V: TRBV6-2/TRBV6-3
J: TRBJ1-2

DNA: TGTGCCAGCAGCCACCCCGGGACAGGGATCGGGGAGCTGTTTTTT
CDR3: CASSHPGTGIGELFF
size: .
D: TRBD1
V: TRBV4-2
J: TRBJ2-2

DNA: TGTGCCAGCAGCAAGACCCTAGACAGGGAAGGCAATCAGCCCCAGCATTTT
CDR3: CASSKTLDREGNQPQHF
size: .
D: .
V: TRBV21-1
J: TRBJ1-5

DNA: TGTGCCAGCAGCCAAGACTGGGACAGGGGGTCGGGCATTCAGTACTTC
CDR3: CASSQDWDRGSGIQYF
size: .
D: TRBD1
V: TRBV4-2
J: TRBJ2-4

DNA: TGTGCCAGCTCACCCCCGCACGGGGAACGCTATGGCTACACCTTC
CDR3: CASSPPHGERYGYTF
size: few
D: .
V: TRBV18
J: TRBJ1-2

DNA: TGTGCCAGCAGCCCTTACGTGGCTAGGGGCCAAGAGACCCAGTACTTC
CDR3: CASSPYVARGQETQYF
size: .
D: .
V: TRBV3-1/TRBV3-2
J: TRBJ2-5

DNA: TGTGCCACCAGCAGGTGGGCAGACGGCTATGACTATGGCTACACCTTC
CDR3: CATSRWADGYDYGYTF
size: .
D: .
V: TRBV15
J: TRBJ1-2

DNA: TGTGCCAGCAGTTTATATTCTGGCGGTACCTACAATGAGCAGTTCTTC
CDR3: CASSLYSGGTYNEQFF
size: .
D: .
V: TRBV27
J: TRBJ2-1

DNA: TGTGCCAGCAGCCAATACAGAGCACCCTATGGCTACACCTTC
CDR3: CASSQYRAPYGYTF
size: .
D: .
V: TRBV3-1/TRBV3-2
J: TRBJ1-2

DNA: TGTGCCAGCAGCCAAGATGGGGGGGGACTAGTGGGGCAGTTCTTC
CDR3: CASSQDGGGLVGQFF
size: .
D: TRBD2
V: TRBV4-2
J: TRBJ2-1

DNA: TGTGCCAGCAGCCTCACTAGCAAGAGCTCCTACGAGCAGTACTTC
CDR3: CASSLTSKSSYEQYF
size: .
D: .
V: TRBV7-2
J: TRBJ2-7

DNA: TGTGCCAGCAGTTTCGGGACTAGCGGGACCGGGGGTGCAGATACGCAGTATTTT
CDR3: CASSFGTSGTGGADTQYF
size: .
D: TRBD2
V: TRBV28
J: TRBJ2-3

DNA: TGCGCCAGCAGCTTGGGACAGGGGCCCTATGGCTACACCTTC
CDR3: CASSLGQGPYGYTF
size: .
D: TRBD1
V: TRBV5-1
J: TRBJ1-2

DNA: TGTGCCAGCAGCTTAGCTGCGGGAGGTGGGAATGAGCAGTTCTTC
CDR3: CASSLAAGGGNEQFF
size: .
D: TRBD2
V: TRBV7-2
J: TRBJ2-1

DNA: TGTGCCAGCAGTTTTTTCACGGGGATGGAGACCCAGTACTTC
CDR3: CASSFFTGMETQYF
size: .
D: .
V: TRBV28
J: TRBJ2-5

DNA: TGTGCCAGCAGTGAGGCCGGACAGGGATTAGGCAATGAGCAGTTCTTC
CDR3: CASSEAGQGLGNEQFF
size: .
D: TRBD1
V: TRBV2
J: TRBJ2-1

DNA: TGTGCCAGTAGTATCCGACAGGGTAGTCACACTGAAGCTTTCTTT
CDR3: CASSIRQGSHTEAFF
size: once
D: TRBD1
V: TRBV19
J: TRBJ1-1